This TCR beta chain was observed in a study of T cell responses to AZD1222 COVID-19 vaccine. Using immunoSEQ multiplex PCR, the repertoire was profiled, and TCRdb retains in-frame clones only, with some absent. The repertoire has 100,000 to 120,000 clones, around 89% of them found once; the top ten carry roughly 2.5%. V was trimmed by 0 bases and J by 0 bases, leaving 9 bases between them. The CDR3 loop spans 17 amino acids. Germline V gene lookup returns CDR1 LGHNA and CDR2 YNFKEQ. The V call is TRBV4-2, the J call TRBJ2-6; no clear D gene. The sequence was collected from an adult in good health. Specimen: peripheral blood, collected on day 0 of AZD1222 vaccination. The CDR3 protein is CASSQEGSDSGANVLTF. CDR3 sequence (DNA): TGTGCCAGCAGCCAAGAAGGGTCCGACTCTGGGGCCAACGTCCTGACTTTC.